The text below deals with one T cell receptor beta chain. The data derive from a study of blood T cell repertoires in COVID-19. In the study overall: Italy, Spain and the United States were the sources of the convalescent and acute COVID-19 samples.

The trim removed 0 bases at V and 3 bases at J, leaving 5 bases unmatched. The CDR3 extends over 15 amino acids. The germline V gene encodes CDR1 SGHTS and CDR2 YDEGEE. Measured with immunoSEQ multiplex PCR; TCRdb has only the in-frame clones, and not every one. The sample has about 90,000 clones; around 80% are singletons. The chain recombines TRBV5-8 with TRBJ1-2; TRBD1 matches 7 bases. This TCR was sampled from a woman older than 75 with active or convalescent COVID-19. The sequencing input was peripheral blood. The CDR3 sequence is CASSLGFQGDYGYTF. The DNA for the CDR3 is TGTGCCAGCAGCTTGGGCTTCCAGGGGGACTATGGCTACACCTTC. Full variable domain (rest looked up from reference TRBV5-8 and TRBJ1-2): EAGVTQSPTHLIKTRGQQATLRCSPISGHTSVYWYQQALGLGLQFLLWYDEGEERNRGNFPPRFSGRQFPNYSSELNVNALELEDSALYLCASSLGFQGDYGYTFGSGTRLTVV.